These 15 T cell receptor beta chains share one sample of origin, sequenced in a study of shared clonotypes between healthy human individuals. CD45RO-negative, CCR7-selected cells formed the naive CD8 fraction, which excluded terminally differentiated effector memory CD45RA+ cells. Libraries were prepared by immunoSEQ multiplex PCR; TCRdb keeps only in-frame clonotypes and omits some of them. The sample has about 590,000 clones, 95% seen once. Source material: naive CD8+ T cells sorted from blood. The receptors come from a woman aged 25-40 years in good health.

V and J are TRBV28 and TRBJ2-7, with D perhaps being TRBD1 or TRBD2 (5 bases each). Trimming left V 6 bases short and J 5 bases short, with 20 bases between. The CDR3 covers 15 residues. Per germline, CDR1 MDHEN and CDR2 SYDVKM. The CDR3 is CASRGTYNLIDEQYF. The CDR3 DNA sequence: TGTGCCAGCAGGGGGACGTACAATTTGATCGACGAGCAGTACTTC.

V is TRBV19 and J is TRBJ1-5; tentative D call: TRBD1 (5 bases). V lost 11 bases and J 3 bases, leaving 17 bases between the germline ends. Germline assignment: CDR1 LNHDA and CDR2 SQIVND (reference sequence). The CDR3 runs to 14 residues. CDR3 nucleotides: TGTGCCGCCTCGGTCCGGGACTACAATCAGCCCCAGCATTTT. Its protein is CAASVRDYNQPQHF.

The chain employs TRBV5-6 and TRBJ2-3; 7 nucleotides match TRBD2. Germline V lookup: CDR1 SGHDT, CDR2 YYEEEE. This CDR3 is built from 16 residues. The trim removed 4 bases at V and 1 base at J, leaving 9 bases unmatched. CDR3 sequence reads: CASSPLGGWGTDTQYF. The CDR3 coding sequence is TGTGCCAGCAGCCCGCTCGGGGGGTGGGGCACAGATACGCAGTATTTT.

The chain joins TRBV28 to TRBJ2-7; TRBD1 matches 11 bases. Germline values: CDR1 MDHEN, CDR2 SYDVKM. The CDR3 loop spans 11 amino acids. The junction had 2 bases not matched to a gene; V was cut back by 10 bases and J by 6 bases. CDR3 bases: TGTGCCACCGGGACAGGGGGCGAGCAGTACTTC. Protein sequence: CATGTGGEQYF.

The chain is built from TRBV7-9 and TRBJ1-2; 7 bases agree with TRBD1. CDR3 size: 15 residues. Germline assignment: CDR1 SEHNR and CDR2 FQNEAQ (reference sequence). J lost 4 bases, V lost 4 bases, and 9 bases had no gene match. The CDR3, as DNA: TGTGCCAGCAGCTCAGCCTTGGACAGGCCCTATGGCTACACCTTC. This codes for CASSSALDRPYGYTF.

The rearrangement joins TRBV15 to TRBJ2-1; D is undetermined. The CDR3 has 13 residues. The V end was cut by 5 bases, the J end by 6 bases, with 11 bases between. Germline loops: CDR1 LNHNV, CDR2 YYDKDF (reference sequence). In DNA form, the CDR3 reads TGTGCCACCAGCGATGGGTCCATCAATGAGCAGTTCTTC. It is translated as CATSDGSINEQFF.

The chain is built from TRBV2 and TRBJ2-2, with no clear D. Per the germline V gene, CDR1 is SNHLY and CDR2 is FYNNEI. The CDR3 has 16 residues. V lost 3 bases and J lost 3, with 14 bases in between. The CDR3 reads CASSEENMGYTGELFF. Here the CDR3 DNA reads TGTGCCAGCAGTGAGGAGAACATGGGGTACACCGGGGAGCTGTTTTTT.

This clone has a single count. The CDR3 DNA sequence: TGCAGCGTTGAAGTCTGGAAAGGGGGCAGCTACGAGCAGTACTTC. This gives the protein CSVEVWKGGSYEQYF. The chain joins TRBV29-1 to TRBJ2-7; 7 nucleotides match TRBD1. Germline V gene sequence: CDR1 SQVTM, CDR2 ANQGSEA. CDR3 length: 15 amino acids. Germline trimming cut 1 base from V and 3 bases from J; bases unmatched to any gene: 9.

For the CDR3, the DNA is TGTGCCAGCACATCCTTTCGGGAGGGCCAGTACGAGCAGTACTTC. It is translated as CASTSFREGQYEQYF. The V call is TRBV5-4, the J call TRBJ2-7; 8 bases map to TRBD2. J gave up 4 bases and V 6 bases, and 12 bases lay outside the gene matches. The CDR3 is 15 amino acids. Per the germline V gene, CDR1 is SGHNT and CDR2 is YYREEE (reference sequence).

In DNA, the CDR3 is TGTGCCAGCAGTTACCTCGCCGTTCACCCGACCGGGGAGCTGTTTTTT. It is translated as CASSYLAVHPTGELFF. The chain has TRBV6-6 and TRBJ2-2; D is unresolved. The CDR3 has 16 residues. CDR1 is MNHNY, CDR2 SVGAGI, per germline (reference sequence). Trimming removed 2 bases from V and 5 bases from J, with 15 bases in between.

This clone was counted a single time. The chain carries TRBV13 and TRBJ2-3; 7 bases line up with TRBD2. The germline V gene has CDR1 PRHDT and CDR2 FYEKMQ (reference sequence). The CDR3 runs to 15 residues. V lost 0 bases to trimming and J lost 2 bases; unmatched junction nucleotides: 2. Here the CDR3 reads CASSLGLAPTDTQYF. The CDR3 nucleotides read TGTGCCAGCAGCTTAGGACTAGCGCCCACAGATACGCAGTATTTT.

The chain links TRBV6-6 to TRBJ2-7, with 10 positions matching TRBD2. Germline assignment: CDR1 MNHNY and CDR2 SVGAGI (reference sequence). V lost 7 bases and J lost 4; bases outside the gene matches: 7. This CDR3 has 14 amino acids. The CDR3 nucleotides read TGTGCCAGCAAAAAACTAGCGGGACCTTACGAGCAGTACTTC. Translating it yields CASKKLAGPYEQYF.

CDR3 bases: TGTGCCAGCAGCGCTGGGGTCGCCGACCAAGAGACCCAGTACTTC. This sequence encodes CASSAGVADQETQYF. This rearrangement joins TRBV7-3 to TRBJ2-5; no firm D call. V lost 5 bases to trimming and J lost 0 bases, with 13 bases between them. This CDR3 region has 15 residues. Germline CDR1 SGHTA, CDR2 FQGTGA.

The chain carries TRBV28 and TRBJ1-2; 8 bases match TRBD1. With 5 bases clipped from V and 4 bases from J, the junction kept 9 bases outside the gene matches. The germline gives CDR1 MDHEN, CDR2 SYDVKM. This CDR3 has 15 amino acids. DNA of the CDR3: TGTGCCAGCAGTCCTGGCAGGGGGCTCATCTATGGCTACACCTTC. It translates to CASSPGRGLIYGYTF.

This chain uses TRBV25-1 with TRBJ2-1; TRBD2 might be the D (5 bases). Germline V gene data show CDR1 as MGHDK and CDR2 as SYGVNS. CDR3 length: 11 amino acids. With 6 bases removed from V and 10 bases from J, the gap between germline ends came to 10 bases. CDR3 in DNA: TGTGCCAGCAGGGCGGAGCGGGAGCAGTTCTTC. Its translation is CASRAEREQFF.